In its sample, the clone carrying this T cell receptor beta chain was seen once. The antigen is unknown. Here immunoSEQ multiplex PCR was the method, and the copy in TCRdb shows in-frame clones only, minus some. The sample lists about 130,000 clones, approximately 93% occurring once. The sample is drawn from a study of T cell responses to AZD1222 COVID-19 vaccine. Study-wide results and limits: In a largely white British group with more females than males, clonal diversity was possibly underestimated.

The germline V and J ends were trimmed by 3 bases and 2 bases, with 7 bases remaining between them. Germline V gene sequence: CDR1 MDHEN, CDR2 SYDVKM. The CDR3 length is 14 residues. The V and J genes are TRBV28 and TRBJ1-4; D uncertain. The sequences come from peripheral blood, collected on day 0 of AZD1222 vaccination. The TCR comes from an adult in good health. CDR3 sequence reads: CASSFGRTNEKLFF. In DNA, the CDR3 is TGTGCCAGCAGTTTCGGGCGGACTAATGAAAAACTGTTTTTT.